This T cell receptor (beta chain) emerged from a study of T cell repertoires in cytomegalovirus infection. V lost 5 bases, J lost 5 bases, and 15 bases lay in between. The CDR3 length is 14 residues. The germline V gene encodes CDR1 SGHTA and CDR2 FQGNSA. On this clonotype: Just one base apart from a much larger clone, this may be a read error.

TCRdb used MiXCR to reprocess the reads, holding one entry per CDR3 protein. Seen here are roughly 310,000 distinct CDR3 sequences, about 17% observed once, and the top ten hold more than 10%. The receptor was isolated from a human donor in good health (CMV status not recorded). Some clones in this sample may be carry-over from other donors' samples. Sequencing was performed on PBMCs. The chain carries TRBV7-2 and TRBJ1-2; D is unclear. The CDR3 coding sequence is TGTGCCAGCAGCCAGGAGCACAGCCGTTATGGCTACACCTTC. Amino acids: CASSQEHSRYGYTF.